The T cell receptor beta chain under discussion was sequenced for a study of blood T cell repertoires in COVID-19. Study overall: The United States, Italy and Spain supplied acute and convalescent COVID-19 samples. PBMCs, B-cell-depleted T cells, or T cells provided the cDNA or gDNA that made up the material.

Generated by immunoSEQ multiplex PCR, the TCRdb table keeps only in-frame clones and is missing some. Here the sample spans fewer than 200,000 clones, around nine tenths being singletons. Trimming stripped 6 bases from V and 6 bases from J, with 10 bases between. CDR1 is LNHDA, CDR2 SQIVND, per germline (reference sequence). The CDR3 covers 12 residues. The receptor's source is a man aged 40-49 years with active or convalescent COVID-19. The V and J genes are TRBV19 and TRBJ2-3; unclear D gene. Sequencing was performed on peripheral blood. CDR3 region: CASSTLEDTQYF. CDR3 DNA sequence: TGTGCCAGTAGCACCCTTGAGGATACGCAGTATTTT.